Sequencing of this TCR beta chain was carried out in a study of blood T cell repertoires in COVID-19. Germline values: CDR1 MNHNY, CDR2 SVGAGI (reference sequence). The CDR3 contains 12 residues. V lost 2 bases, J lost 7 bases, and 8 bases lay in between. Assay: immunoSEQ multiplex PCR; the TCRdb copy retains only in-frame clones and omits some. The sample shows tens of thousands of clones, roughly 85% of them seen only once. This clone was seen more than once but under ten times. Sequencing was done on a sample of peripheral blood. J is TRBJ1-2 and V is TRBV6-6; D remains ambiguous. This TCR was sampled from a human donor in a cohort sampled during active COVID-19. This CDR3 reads CASSYEEGGYTF. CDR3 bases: TGTGCCAGCAGTTACGAGGAGGGTGGCTACACCTTC.